This TCR beta chain was profiled in a study of blood T cell repertoires in COVID-19. The V gene lost 2 bases and the J gene lost 2 bases, with 10 bases spanning the gap. CDR1 is MNHEY, CDR2 SVGAGI, per germline. This CDR3 region has 15 residues. In the source study's methods: Quantification of nucleated cells was approximated via reference gene primer amplification. The table came from immunoSEQ multiplex PCR; TCRdb's copy has only in-frame clones and leaves some out. V and J calls and clone size are as listed in that table; D and trimming were resolved from the DNA. The profile covers fewer than 60,000 clones, with under 85% appearing a single time and 8.8% taken by the ten largest.

The specimen sequenced was peripheral blood. This TCR derives from a man aged 60-69 years with acute or convalescent COVID-19. The gene calls are TRBV6-5 and TRBJ1-3; D not resolved. The CDR3 here is CASSYNAGTGNTIYF. DNA for the CDR3: TGTGCCAGCAGTTACAACGCGGGGACTGGAAACACCATATATTTT.